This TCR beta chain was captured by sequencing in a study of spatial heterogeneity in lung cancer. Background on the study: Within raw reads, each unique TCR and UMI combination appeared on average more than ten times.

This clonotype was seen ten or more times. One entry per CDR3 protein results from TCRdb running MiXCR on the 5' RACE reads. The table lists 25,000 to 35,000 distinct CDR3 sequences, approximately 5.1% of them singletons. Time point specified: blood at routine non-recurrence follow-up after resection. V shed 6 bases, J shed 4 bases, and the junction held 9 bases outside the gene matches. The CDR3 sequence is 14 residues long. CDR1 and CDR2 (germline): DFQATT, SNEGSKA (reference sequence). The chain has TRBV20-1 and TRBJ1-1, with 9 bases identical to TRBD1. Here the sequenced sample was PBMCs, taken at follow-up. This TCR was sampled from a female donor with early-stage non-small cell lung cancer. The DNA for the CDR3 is TGCAGTGCGCACAGGGGGCAGGGGGGCACTGAAGCTTTCTTT. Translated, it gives CSAHRGQGGTEAFF.